The entry below gives a single T cell receptor beta chain sequence along with its context. The CDR3 extends over 18 amino acids. CDR1 and CDR2 from the germline V gene are PRHDT and FYEKMQ (reference sequence). V shed 3 bases, J shed 5 bases, and the junction held 10 bases outside the gene matches. The data are from a study of shared T cell receptors in the human thymus. Here immunoSEQ multiplex PCR was the method, and the copy in TCRdb shows in-frame clones only, minus some. The sample lists under 850,000 clones; approximately 90% were seen once. The same data also went into a second study, on human thymus T cells. From that second work: Among the donors, all were healthy Finnish infants having corrective surgery for congenital heart defects. Apparent skewing of V and J gene usage characterized both thymic and blood repertoires.

This chain uses TRBV13 with TRBJ2-7; 16 bases align to TRBD2. The sequence was obtained from a boy less than two years old with a congenital heart defect. Sequences were obtained from thymocytes. CDR3 sequence (DNA): TGTGCCAGCAGCTTCCGCCGGGGACTAGCGGGAGGGCAGCACGAGCAGTACTTC. Amino acid sequence: CASSFRRGLAGGQHEQYF.